The 9 T cell receptor beta chains below all came from one sample that was sequenced in a study of cytomegalovirus exposure and HLA in healthy donors. PCR involved 60 Vbeta and 13 Jbeta primers. Libraries were prepared by immunoSEQ multiplex PCR; TCRdb keeps only in-frame clonotypes and omits some of them. The ten top clones account for over 1.5%, within a sample of 100,000 to 150,000 clones. Sequencing was carried out using PBMCs. The receptors here all came from a man in his late teens or twenties in good health and CMV-seronegative.

The gene calls are TRBV27 and TRBJ1-2; 9 nucleotides line up with TRBD1. This CDR3 is 16 amino acids long. The germline gives CDR1 MNHEY, CDR2 SMNVEV (reference sequence). Trimming at V came to 6 bases and at J to 4 bases, leaving 12 bases not matched to a gene. DNA of the CDR3: TGTGCCAGCAGCTCAATACAGGGGGCGCGGGTCTATGGCTACACCTTC. Translated: CASSSIQGARVYGYTF.

This chain's CDR3 is CASSLLNPGTTRSSYNEQFF. CDR3 nucleotides: TGCGCCAGCAGCCTCCTAAACCCCGGGACTACCCGAAGCTCCTACAATGAGCAGTTCTTC. V is TRBV4-3 and J is TRBJ2-1; 7 bases are shared with TRBD2. CDR3 length: 20 residues. Germline V gene sequence: CDR1 LGHNA, CDR2 YSLEER. With V trimmed by 4 bases and J by 0 bases, 18 bases remained unmatched.

This sequence joins TRBV4-3 and TRBJ1-1; TRBD1 aligns across 8 bases. The V segment lost 1 base and the J segment 2 bases; nucleotides outside the gene matches: 3. Germline CDR1 and CDR2: LGHNA and YSLEER. The CDR3 is 15 amino acids. CDR3 loop: CASSQGTGSNTEAFF. The CDR3 coding sequence is TGCGCCAGCAGCCAAGGGACAGGGTCCAACACTGAAGCTTTCTTT.

V and J are TRBV4-3 and TRBJ2-4; a possible D gene is TRBD2 (5 bases). In germline, CDR1 is LGHNA, CDR2 YSLEER. Trimming cost V 0 bases and J 0 bases, with 12 bases left between them. This CDR3 is built from 17 residues. The CDR3 bases are TGCGCCAGCAGCCAAGATAGGACTGTTCTAGCCAAAAACATTCAGTACTTC. Residues: CASSQDRTVLAKNIQYF.

The chain is built from TRBV27 and TRBJ1-1, with D unclear. Germline lookup yields CDR1 MNHEY and CDR2 SMNVEV (reference sequence). The CDR3 is 18 amino acids. The V end was cut by 6 bases, the J end by 3 bases, with 26 bases between. The CDR3 loop is CASSGGSGRAVADTEAFF. In DNA, the CDR3 is TGTGCCAGCAGCGGAGGGTCAGGTCGGGCCGTAGCGGACACTGAAGCTTTCTTT.

V is TRBV14 and J is TRBJ2-2, with TRBD2 matching over 9 bases. The V gene's germline CDR1 is SGHDN and CDR2 FVKESK. The CDR3 runs to 20 residues. V gave up 0 bases and J gave up 0 bases; unmatched junction bases: 11. The CDR3, as DNA: TGTGCCAGCAGCCAAGAAAGTTGGGTAGCGGGAGCTCCGAACACCGGGGAGCTGTTTTTT. This translates into CASSQESWVAGAPNTGELFF.

The chain carries TRBV25-1 and TRBJ2-7; 9 nucleotides match TRBD2. Germline CDR1 MGHDK, CDR2 SYGVNS. The V segment lost 7 bases and the J segment 7 bases; nucleotides outside the gene matches: 2. This CDR3 is built from 11 residues. CDR3 loop: CASTLAGEQYF. CDR3 nucleotide sequence: TGTGCCAGCACCCTAGCGGGGGAGCAGTACTTC.

The chain employs TRBV6-4 and TRBJ2-3, with TRBD1 matching 9 bases. CDR3 length equals 15 residues. V lost 6 bases to trimming and J lost 4 bases; unmatched junction nucleotides: 8. Germline CDR1 is MRHNA and CDR2 is SNTAGT. CDR3 region: CASSPGQGDADTQYF. DNA for the CDR3: TGTGCCAGCAGCCCGGGACAGGGTGACGCAGATACGCAGTATTTT.

The J gene is TRBJ1-2, the V gene TRBV5-1, with 10 bases that match TRBD1. Germline CDR1 is SGHRS and CDR2 is YFSETQ. Trimming cost V 0 bases and J 6 bases; bases outside gene matches: 2. The CDR3 spans 14 residues. The DNA of the CDR3 is TGCGCCAGCAGCTTGGGAGGACAGGGGGATGGCTACACCTTC. Translation gives CASSLGGQGDGYTF.